This TCR beta chain was observed in a study of cytotoxic CD8 clonotypes in ibrutinib-treated CLL. Sequenced by immunoSEQ multiplex PCR; TCRdb stores in-frame clones only, minus some. This sample carries approximately 29,000 clones, approximately 60% of them seen once, and the ten largest clones take approximately 14%. The CDR3 length is 16 residues. CDR1 LNHDA and CDR2 SQIVND come from the germline V gene (reference sequence). The V end lost 6 bases, the J end lost 0 bases, and 14 bases lay between the germline ends. The chain recombines TRBV19 with TRBJ2-2; no clear D. The sequence derives from a human donor with chronic lymphocytic leukemia. The sequences come from PBMCs, collected before ibrutinib treatment. The CDR3 coding sequence is TGTGCCAGTAGAAAAGCCCGTTTCGCGAACACCGGGGAGCTGTTTTTT. This gives the protein CASRKARFANTGELFF.